The T cell receptor (beta chain) under discussion was sequenced for a study of regulatory T cells in long-lasting Graves disease. Study results and limitations: Persistent Graves' patients had lower TCR diversity than newly diagnosed ones.

Building of the TCR beta libraries involved iRepertoire HTBI primers and Arm-PCR of CDR3 regions. TCRdb re-called the multiplex PCR reads with MiXCR, one entry per CDR3 protein. Of a few hundred thousand distinct CDR3 sequences listed, roughly 23% are singletons. This clonotype was seen at least ten times. Its antigen is unidentified. The time point is: persistent/refractory GD, antithyroid drugs over 5 years with positive TRAb. RNA isolated from PBMCs was used to make the TCR library. Enrollment of patients was through an endocrinology department in Xi'an, China. EDTA tubes received around 9 milliliters of collected peripheral blood. The V segment lost 4 bases and the J segment 4 bases; nucleotides outside the gene matches: 7. The CDR3 covers 13 residues. Germline values: CDR1 DFQATT, CDR2 SNEGSKA (reference sequence).

Specimen: peripheral blood mononuclear cells (PBMCs), collected when the disease was refractory, from a patient treated with antithyroid drugs. The chain combines TRBV20-1 with TRBJ2-7; TRBD1 aligns across 7 bases. This receptor was obtained from a woman in her thirties or forties with Graves disease. The CDR3 nucleotides are TGCAGTGCTATCCTTGGACAGGTTTACGAGCAGTACTTC. Encoded protein: CSAILGQVYEQYF.